This T cell receptor (beta chain) was recovered during a study of CD8 T cells in Susac syndrome. V lost 1 base and J lost 4, with 11 bases in between. Germline CDR1 DFQATT, CDR2 SNEGSKA (reference sequence). This CDR3 region has 14 residues. Study results and limitations: As acknowledged by the study, its TCR sequencing and HLA analysis included a relatively small number of individuals.

Random hexamers served to reverse transcribe roughly 0.45 to 1 ug RNA. TCRdb reprocessed the immunoSEQ multiplex PCR reads via MiXCR and lists one record per CDR3 protein. The table has some 400,000 distinct CDR3 sequences, around 85% seen once; the top ten hold around 0.12%. Of note for this clonotype: No antigen is known for it.

The multiple sclerosis control group consisted of treatment-naive patients whose relapsing-remitting disease, which was either stable or active, fulfilled revised McDonald criteria. TEMRA cells were enriched by FACS, while CD8+ and CD4+ T cells were obtained through a negative isolation that was performed magnetically. Sequencing was done on a sample of CD8+ T cells from PBMCs. The chain is built from TRBV20-1 and TRBJ2-1; D is ambiguous. This TCR derives from a human donor with multiple sclerosis. The CDR3 protein is CSARGSKVYNEQFF. The CDR3, as DNA: TGCAGTGCTAGAGGGAGCAAGGTTTACAATGAGCAGTTCTTC.